A single sample is the source of the 14 T cell receptor beta chains below, sequenced in a study of blood T cells in healthy people across ages. For the second PCR, which ran for about 7 to 11 cycles, a sample-barcoded 5' primer and a J-beta primer mix were used. TCRdb recomputed calls from the 5' RACE reads with MiXCR, one row per CDR3 protein. Of 700,000 or so distinct CDR3 sequences listed, 22% are singletons. The sequenced sample consisted of blood. The receptor set was obtained from a man between 65 and 85 years old in good health.

This clonotype was picked up a small number of times. J is TRBJ1-3 and V is TRBV7-7; maybe TRBD1 (6 bases). This CDR3 spans 14 amino acids. The germline V and J ends were trimmed by 4 bases and 5 bases, with 12 bases remaining between them. Germline-derived CDR1 and CDR2 are SSHAT and FNYEAQ (reference sequence). CDR3 sequence: CASSSTGGRNTIYF. DNA for the CDR3: TGTGCCAGCAGCTCGACAGGAGGTCGAAACACCATATATTTT.

The V gene is TRBV2, the J gene TRBJ1-1; 10 nucleotides match TRBD1. The CDR3 loop spans 14 amino acids. Germline V gene sequence: CDR1 SNHLY, CDR2 FYNNEI. The V and J ends lost 6 bases and 7 bases, in that order; junction bases with no gene match: 8. CDR3 nucleotides: TGTGCCAGCAGCGCCAGACAGGGGGCTGGTGAAGCTTTCTTT. Encoded protein: CASSARQGAGEAFF. The variable domain in full, with the rest retrieved from reference TRBV2 and TRBJ1-1, is EPEVTQTPSHQVTQMGQEVILRCVPISNHLYFYWYRQILGQKVEFLVSFYNNEISEKSEIFDDQFSVERPDGSNFTLKIRSTKLEDSAMYFCASSARQGAGEAFFGQGTRLTVV.

This clonotype was counted between two and nine times. The chain links TRBV28 to TRBJ2-7; 8 bases fit TRBD1. V shed 5 bases, J shed 5 bases, and the junction held 8 bases outside the gene matches. Germline CDR1 MDHEN, CDR2 SYDVKM. The CDR3 is made up of 14 amino acids. The CDR3 reads CASSPGGSQNEQYF. The DNA for the CDR3 is TGTGCCAGCAGTCCAGGGGGCAGTCAGAACGAGCAGTACTTC.

This chain links TRBV9 with TRBJ2-1; TRBD2 is a possible D gene (5 bases). Germline V gene lookup returns CDR1 SGDLS and CDR2 YYNGEE. The CDR3 contains 11 residues. Trimming removed 4 bases from V and 13 bases from J, with 12 bases in between. CDR3 residues: CASSPGSIQFF. CDR3 DNA: TGTGCCAGCAGCCCGGGGAGTATTCAGTTCTTC.

CDR3 DNA sequence: TGTGCCAGCAGCTTAGTAGACGCGCAGTATTTT. This translates into CASSLVDAQYF. The chain combines TRBV7-2 with TRBJ2-3; D uncertain. Trimming removed 1 base from V and 10 bases from J, with 6 bases in between. This CDR3 region has 11 residues. In germline, CDR1 is SGHTA, CDR2 FQGNSA.

This sequence joins TRBV5-1 and TRBJ1-4; a possible D gene is TRBD1 (5 bases). V gave up 5 bases and J gave up 5 bases, with 13 bases separating them. CDR1 is SGHRS, CDR2 YFSETQ, per germline. This CDR3 is built from 14 residues. The CDR3 DNA reads as TGCGCCAGCAGGCCAGGGAATGTGAATGAAAAACTGTTTTTT. Translating gives CASRPGNVNEKLFF.

This clonotype was seen a handful of times. This chain connects TRBV7-9 to TRBJ2-5; no definite D call. The end of the DNA is better explained by TRBJ2-7, so the J call may be wrong. CDR1 and CDR2 from the germline V gene are SEHNR and FQNEAQ (reference sequence). CDR3 size: 16 residues. As DNA, the CDR3 is TGTGCCAGCAGCTCTAAGCACCCAGGAAGATCCTACGAGCAGTACTTC. It translates to CASSSKHPGRSYEQYF.

This clonotype was observed a few times. This chain uses TRBV24-1 with TRBJ2-5, with a possible D match to TRBD2 (6 bases). This CDR3 is built from 16 residues. Trimming removed 0 bases at V and 4 bases at J, with 14 bases between. Looked up from germline, CDR1 is KGHDR and CDR2 is SFDVKD. The CDR3 sequence is CATSDLSQGGRETQYF. As DNA, the CDR3 is TGTGCCACCAGTGATTTGAGCCAGGGAGGTCGAGAGACCCAGTACTTC.

The rearrangement joins TRBV20-1 to TRBJ2-3; D may be TRBD2 (6 bases). Trimming shortened V by 5 bases and J by 0 bases, and 12 bases separated the two germline ends. The CDR3 sequence is 14 residues long. The germline gives CDR1 DFQATT, CDR2 SNEGSKA (reference sequence). This chain's CDR3 is CSAFPGGSTDTQYF. DNA of the CDR3: TGCAGTGCTTTTCCCGGGGGAAGCACAGATACGCAGTATTTT.

Only a few counts were recorded for this clonotype. The rearrangement links TRBV18 to TRBJ1-4, with 8 bases aligning to TRBD1. The CDR3 loop spans 13 amino acids. CDR1 KGHSH and CDR2 LQKENI come from the germline V gene. J was trimmed by 5 bases and V by 8 bases; bases with no gene match: 4. In DNA form, the CDR3 reads TGTGCCAGCCGCCGGGACAGGAATGAAAAACTGTTTTTT. Its translation: CASRRDRNEKLFF.

V gene TRBV12-3 or TRBV12-4 combines with J gene TRBJ2-2, with D tentatively TRBD1 or TRBD2 (6 bases each). The CDR3 is 16 residues long. V dropped 7 bases and J dropped 6 bases, with 21 bases sitting between them. The CDR3 here is CASIPSSGASPGELFF. DNA for the CDR3: TGTGCCAGCATTCCATCATCGGGGGCGTCCCCCGGGGAGCTGTTTTTT.

This clonotype has more than one count but fewer than ten. This rearrangement joins TRBV7-2 to TRBJ1-1; D is ambiguous. The length of the CDR3 is 16 residues. Germline assignment: CDR1 SGHTA and CDR2 FQGNSA. V dropped 3 bases and J dropped 5 bases, with 19 bases sitting between them. This chain's CDR3 is CASSFRTLERSTEAFF. DNA of the CDR3: TGTGCCAGCAGCTTCAGGACTCTTGAACGAAGTACTGAAGCTTTCTTT.

This clonotype was recorded at least ten times. The V gene is TRBV23-1, the J gene TRBJ1-4; a weak D match, TRBD1 (6 bases). TRBV23-1 is an open reading frame, and its role is uncertain. With 11 bases removed from V and 16 bases from J, the gap between germline ends came to 17 bases. The length of the CDR3 is 10 residues. CDR3 amino acids: CAHTGPLGFF. CDR3 nucleotide sequence: TGCGCCCACACAGGGCCTCTCGGGTTTTTT.

Ten or more counts support this clonotype. The chain recombines TRBV18 with TRBJ1-1, with 7 bases matching TRBD1. CDR1 and CDR2 from the germline V gene are KGHSH and LQKENI. The CDR3 extends over 15 amino acids. V dropped 3 bases and J dropped 4; count of bases not matched to a gene: 8. Written as DNA, the CDR3 is TGTGCCAGCTCACCCATCTCGACAGGGACCACTGAAGCTTTCTTT. Protein product: CASSPISTGTTEAFF.